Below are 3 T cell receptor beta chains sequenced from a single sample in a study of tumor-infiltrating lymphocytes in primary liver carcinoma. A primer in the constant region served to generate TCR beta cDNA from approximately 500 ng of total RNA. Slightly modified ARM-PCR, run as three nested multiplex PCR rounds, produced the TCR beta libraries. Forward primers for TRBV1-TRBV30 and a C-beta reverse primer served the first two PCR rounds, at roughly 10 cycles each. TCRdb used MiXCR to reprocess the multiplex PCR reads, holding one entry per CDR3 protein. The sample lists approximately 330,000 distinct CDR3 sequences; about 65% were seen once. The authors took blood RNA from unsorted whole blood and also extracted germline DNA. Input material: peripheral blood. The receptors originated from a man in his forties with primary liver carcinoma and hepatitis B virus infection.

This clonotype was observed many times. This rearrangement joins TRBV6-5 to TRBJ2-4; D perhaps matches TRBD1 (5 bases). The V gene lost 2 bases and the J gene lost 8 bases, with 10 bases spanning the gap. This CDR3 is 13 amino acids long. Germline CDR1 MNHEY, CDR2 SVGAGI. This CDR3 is CASSYHRSDIQYF. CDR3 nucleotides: TGTGCCAGCAGTTACCACAGGTCCGACATTCAGTACTTC.

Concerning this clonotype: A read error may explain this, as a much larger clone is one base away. The CDR3 nucleotides are TGTGCCAGCAGCCAAGTTCCCGGGGTTGAGGGAGAGACCCAGTACTTC. This gives the protein CASSQVPGVEGETQYF. V usage is TRBV11-1 and J usage is TRBJ2-5; a possible D gene is TRBD2 (5 bases). Germline V CDR1 and CDR2: SGHAT, FQDESV (reference sequence). The ends were cut back, 5 bases at V and 4 bases at J, with 20 bases in the middle. This CDR3 region has 16 residues.

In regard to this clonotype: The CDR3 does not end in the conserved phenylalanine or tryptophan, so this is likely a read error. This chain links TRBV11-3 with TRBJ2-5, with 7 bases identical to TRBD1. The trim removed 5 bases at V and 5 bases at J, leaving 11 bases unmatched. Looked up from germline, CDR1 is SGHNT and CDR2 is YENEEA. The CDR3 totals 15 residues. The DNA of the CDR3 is TGTGCCAGCAGCCCCACGATAGGGGGCTTGGAGACCCAGTACCTC. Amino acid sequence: CASSPTIGGLETQYL.